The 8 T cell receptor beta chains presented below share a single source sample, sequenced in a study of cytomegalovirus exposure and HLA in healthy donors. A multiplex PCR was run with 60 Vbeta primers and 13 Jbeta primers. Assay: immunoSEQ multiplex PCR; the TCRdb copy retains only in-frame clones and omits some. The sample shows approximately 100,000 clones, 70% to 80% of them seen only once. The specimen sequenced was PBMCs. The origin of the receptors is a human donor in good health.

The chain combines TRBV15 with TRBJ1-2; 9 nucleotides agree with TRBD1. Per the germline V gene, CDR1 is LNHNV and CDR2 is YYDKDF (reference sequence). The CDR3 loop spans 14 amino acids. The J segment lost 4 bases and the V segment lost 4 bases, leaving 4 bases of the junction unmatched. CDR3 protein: CATSNPGQGYGYTF. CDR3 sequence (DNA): TGTGCCACCAGCAATCCGGGACAGGGCTATGGCTACACCTTC.

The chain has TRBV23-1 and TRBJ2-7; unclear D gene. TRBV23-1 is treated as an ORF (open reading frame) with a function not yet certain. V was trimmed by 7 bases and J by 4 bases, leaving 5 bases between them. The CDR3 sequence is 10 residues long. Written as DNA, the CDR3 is TGCGCCAGCATTTCGTACGAGCAGTACTTC. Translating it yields CASISYEQYF.

The CDR3 nucleotides read TGTGCCAGTAGTACTTTAGCGGGGGGATACAATGAGCAGTTCTTC. This gives the protein CASSTLAGGYNEQFF. The genes are TRBV19 and TRBJ2-1; 10 nucleotides align to TRBD2. Germline loops: CDR1 LNHDA, CDR2 SQIVND (reference sequence). The CDR3 is 15 residues long. Trimming at V came to 4 bases and at J to 4 bases, leaving 4 bases not matched to a gene.

DNA for the CDR3: TGCGCCAGCAGCTTGGATAGTGTAGCGGGATACTACAATGAGCAGTTCTTC. Its protein is CASSLDSVAGYYNEQFF. J is TRBJ2-1 and V is TRBV5-1, with 8 bases fitting TRBD2. Germline CDR1 and CDR2: SGHRS and YFSETQ. Trimming cost V 0 bases and J 3 bases; bases outside gene matches: 8. This CDR3 has 17 residues.

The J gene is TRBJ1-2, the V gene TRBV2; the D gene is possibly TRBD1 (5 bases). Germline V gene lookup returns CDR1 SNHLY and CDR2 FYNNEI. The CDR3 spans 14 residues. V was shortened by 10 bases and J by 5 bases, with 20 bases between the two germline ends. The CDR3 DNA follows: TGTGCCACGAATGGGGGGGAAGTCAGTTATGGCTACACCTTC. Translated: CATNGGEVSYGYTF.

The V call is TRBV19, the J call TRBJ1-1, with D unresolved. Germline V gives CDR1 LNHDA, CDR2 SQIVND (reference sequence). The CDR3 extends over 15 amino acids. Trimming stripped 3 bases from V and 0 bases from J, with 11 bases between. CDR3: CASSMPAGMNTEAFF. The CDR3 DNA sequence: TGTGCCAGTAGTATGCCGGCCGGGATGAACACTGAAGCTTTCTTT.

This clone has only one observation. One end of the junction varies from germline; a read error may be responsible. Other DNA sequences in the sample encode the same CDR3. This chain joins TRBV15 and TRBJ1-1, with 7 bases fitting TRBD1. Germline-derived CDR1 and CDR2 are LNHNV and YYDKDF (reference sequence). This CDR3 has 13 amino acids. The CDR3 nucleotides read TGTGCCACCAGCAGAGATGGGACAGCTGAGGCTTTCTTT. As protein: CATSRDGTAEAFF.

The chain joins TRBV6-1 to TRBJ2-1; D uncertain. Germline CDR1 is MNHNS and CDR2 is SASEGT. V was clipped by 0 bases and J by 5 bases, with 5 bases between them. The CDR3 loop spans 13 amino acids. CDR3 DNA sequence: TGTGCCAGCAGTGAAGCAGAGAACAATGAGCAGTTCTTC. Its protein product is CASSEAENNEQFF.